The 10 T cell receptor beta chains presented below share a single source sample, sequenced in a study of identifying expanded T cells in peripheral blood. Repertoires were generated with immunoSEQ multiplex PCR, while TCRdb's copy carries only in-frame clones and drops some. The profile covers under 150,000 clones, with approximately 80% appearing a single time and 2.5% to 3.5% taken by the ten largest. Sequenced material: blood. These receptors were taken from a person aged 18 to 70 in good health.

The chain is built from TRBV6-5 and TRBJ1-3, with D maybe TRBD1 (5 bases). Trimming cost V 5 bases and J 3 bases, with 14 bases left between them. Germline values: CDR1 MNHEY, CDR2 SVGAGI. The CDR3 sequence is 15 residues long. The CDR3 sequence: CASSPDSYYGNTIYF. The CDR3 DNA sequence: TGTGCCAGCAGTCCCGACAGCTATTATGGAAACACCATATATTTT.

The chain uses TRBV19 and TRBJ2-6; D possibly corresponds to TRBD1 (7 bases). The CDR3 runs to 19 residues. The germline gives CDR1 LNHDA, CDR2 SQIVND (reference sequence). Deletions cut 7 bases from V and 2 bases from J, with 24 bases between. In nucleotides, the CDR3 is TGTGCCAGTATCCGGGGGACAGTCCAACAAATAACTGGGGCCAACGTCCTGACTTTC. It is translated as CASIRGTVQQITGANVLTF.

The CDR3 coding sequence is TGTGCCAGCAGCTTTCTCTCAGGAACGGTCGTAATGAACACTGAAGCTTTCTTT. This codes for CASSFLSGTVVMNTEAFF. The chain employs TRBV7-9 and TRBJ1-1; no firm D call. Looked up from germline, CDR1 is SEHNR and CDR2 is FQNEAQ (reference sequence). This CDR3 is built from 18 residues. Trimming stripped 3 bases from V and 0 bases from J, with 20 bases between. The full variable domain, with the rest looked up from reference TRBV7-9 and TRBJ1-1, is DTGVSQNPRHKITKRGQNVTFRCDPISEHNRLYWYRQTLGQGPEFLTYFQNEAQLEKSRLLSDRFSAERPKGSFSTLEIQRTEQGDSAMYLCASSFLSGTVVMNTEAFFGQGTRLTVV.

V usage is TRBV10-3 and J usage is TRBJ1-2, with D perhaps matching TRBD1 (5 bases). The germline CDR1 and CDR2 sequences are ENHRY and SYGVKD. V dropped 3 bases and J dropped 6 bases, with 11 bases sitting between them. The CDR3 consists of 13 residues. DNA for the CDR3: TGTGCCATCAGTGATTTGGCAGGGCATGGCTACACCTTC. Amino acids: CAISDLAGHGYTF.

V is TRBV18 and J is TRBJ1-2; no clear D. The CDR3 sequence is 13 residues long. The germline V gene has CDR1 KGHSH and CDR2 LQKENI. V lost 2 bases and J 6 bases, leaving 10 bases between the germline ends. The CDR3 spells CASSPSKNDGYTF. In DNA form, the CDR3 reads TGTGCCAGCTCACCAAGTAAGAACGATGGCTACACCTTC.

The gene calls are TRBV29-1 and TRBJ2-1, with no clear D. CDR3 length: 12 amino acids. V lost 2 bases to trimming and J lost 7 bases, with 9 bases between them. The V gene's germline CDR1 is SQVTM and CDR2 ANQGSEA. CDR3 nucleotide sequence: TGCAGCGTTGAATGGTCCCGGAATGAGCAGTTCTTC. Translating gives CSVEWSRNEQFF.

This chain connects TRBV28 to TRBJ1-2; 9 nucleotides agree with TRBD1. CDR3 length equals 14 residues. Looked up from germline, CDR1 is MDHEN and CDR2 is SYDVKM. J lost 4 bases, V lost 5 bases, and 5 bases had no gene match. The CDR3 bases are TGTGCCAGCAGTGCCGGGACAGGGCCCTATGGCTACACCTTC. This codes for CASSAGTGPYGYTF.

The gene calls are TRBV29-1 and TRBJ1-1, with 8 bases aligning to TRBD1. The CDR3 runs to 14 residues. V trimming: 6 bases; J trimming: 6 bases; junction bases outside the gene matches: 12. From germline, CDR1 is SQVTM and CDR2 ANQGSEA. Here the CDR3 DNA reads TGCAGCGTCGATGTTGGACAGGGACGGGCTGAAGCTTTCTTT. This encodes CSVDVGQGRAEAFF.

The rearrangement uses TRBV2 and TRBJ1-4, with 8 bases aligning to TRBD1. Germline V lookup: CDR1 SNHLY, CDR2 FYNNEI. This CDR3 has 13 residues. J was trimmed by 7 bases and V by 4 bases; bases with no gene match: 2. As DNA, the CDR3 is TGTGCCAGCAGTGGGGGACAGGTTGAAAAACTGTTTTTT. It specifies CASSGGQVEKLFF.

The chain is built from TRBV10-3 and TRBJ2-2; maybe TRBD2 (5 bases). V gave up 3 bases and J gave up 9 bases, with 8 bases separating them. CDR3 length: 12 residues. In germline, CDR1 is ENHRY, CDR2 SYGVKD. CDR3 nucleotide sequence: TGTGCCATCAGTGATCGGGGTCGGGAGCTGTTTTTT. Amino acids: CAISDRGRELFF.